These 27 T cell receptor beta chains share one sample of origin, sequenced in a study of cytomegalovirus exposure and HLA in healthy donors (TCRdb year 2017). To prepare the library, the immunoSEQ multiplex PCR assay was applied. For the multiplex PCR, a mixture combining 60 forward primers for TCR Vbeta segments and 13 reverse primers for TCR Jbeta segments was used. TCRdb retrieved this table from immuneACCESS and kept in-frame rearrangements only. Not all clones are present; in checked studies, unresolved V genes account for under half, and no reason is known for the remainder. The sample table records more than 80,000 clones; more than 60% of these occur just once. Roughly 3.6% of the sample is in the top ten clones. The specimen was PBMCs. These receptors were taken from a man in his 60s in good health and CMV-seronegative.

This rearrangement joins TRBV9 to TRBJ2-1; 11 positions match TRBD2. The CDR3 is 17 residues long. The germline V gene encodes CDR1 SGDLS and CDR2 YYNGEE. After removal of 2 bases from V and 4 bases from J, the junction contained 8 bases not matched to a gene. CDR3: CASSVLAGGSGYNEQFF. Written as DNA, the CDR3 is TGTGCCAGCAGCGTCTTAGCGGGGGGGTCGGGGTACAATGAGCAGTTCTTC.

On this clone itself: Additional DNA sequences in this sample encode the identical CDR3. CDR3 amino acids: CASSYGGEETQYF. In nucleotides, the CDR3 is TGTGCCAGCAGCTATGGGGGGGAGGAGACCCAGTACTTC. This chain uses TRBV6-5 with TRBJ2-5; 7 bases line up with TRBD2. The CDR3 runs to 13 residues. The V segment lost 6 bases and the J segment 5 bases; nucleotides outside the gene matches: 6. Germline values: CDR1 MNHEY, CDR2 SVGAGI.

The rearrangement links TRBV9 to TRBJ2-1, with D maybe TRBD1 (6 bases). This CDR3 comprises 15 residues. Germline V gene data show CDR1 as SGDLS and CDR2 as YYNGEE. The germline V and J ends were trimmed by 0 bases and 10 bases, with 17 bases remaining between them. In DNA form, the CDR3 reads TGTGCCAGCAGCGTAGAACAGGGCCAGCGCGGGGAGCAGTTCTTC. This codes for CASSVEQGQRGEQFF. Filled out from reference TRBV9 and TRBJ2-1, the complete variable domain reads DSGVTQTPKHLITATGQRVTLRCSPRSGDLSVYWYQQSLDQGLQFLIQYYNGEERAKGNILERFSAQQFPDLHSELNLSSLELGDSALYFCASSVEQGQRGEQFFGPGTRLTVL.

This sequence joins TRBV2 and TRBJ2-2; TRBD1 matches at 7 bases. CDR1 is SNHLY, CDR2 FYNNEI, per germline. Trimming at V came to 6 bases and at J to 4 bases, leaving 5 bases not matched to a gene. The CDR3 loop spans 14 amino acids. The CDR3 sequence: CASRRDRSTGELFF. DNA for the CDR3: TGTGCCAGCAGAAGGGACAGAAGCACCGGGGAGCTGTTTTTT.

The chain recombines TRBV5-8 with TRBJ1-2; 12 bases align to TRBD1. CDR3 length: 17 amino acids. Germline V gives CDR1 SGHTS, CDR2 YDEGEE. The V gene end was trimmed by 3 bases and the J gene end by 5 bases; junction bases not matched to a gene: 11. This chain's CDR3 is CASSSPGTGGLGYGYTF. The CDR3 bases are TGTGCCAGCAGCTCTCCCGGGACAGGGGGCCTCGGGTATGGCTACACCTTC.

The rearrangement joins TRBV5-4 to TRBJ1-1; the D is unclear. CDR1 is SGHNT, CDR2 YYREEE, per germline (reference sequence). V was trimmed by 0 bases and J by 0 bases, leaving 9 bases between them. The CDR3 consists of 15 residues. The CDR3 reads CASSLVTVMNTEAFF. The DNA of the CDR3 is TGTGCCAGCAGCTTGGTAACAGTCATGAACACTGAAGCTTTCTTT.

Concerning this clone itself: The identical CDR3 is also encoded by other nucleotide sequences in the sample. This chain links TRBV5-1 with TRBJ2-5, with D perhaps TRBD2 (6 bases). This CDR3 region has 15 residues. From germline, CDR1 is SGHRS and CDR2 YFSETQ. Trimming took 0 bases from V and 3 from J, leaving 12 bases between them. The CDR3 loop reads CASSLVGTGEETQYF. CDR3 coding DNA: TGCGCCAGCAGCTTGGTGGGGACTGGGGAAGAGACCCAGTACTTC.

The genes are TRBV27 and TRBJ1-1; 10 nucleotides agree with TRBD1. The CDR3 loop spans 15 amino acids. The germline CDR1 and CDR2 sequences are MNHEY and SMNVEV (reference sequence). Trimming at V came to 5 bases and at J to 7 bases, leaving 10 bases not matched to a gene. Here the CDR3 reads CASSAPGQGEDEAFF. CDR3 sequence (DNA): TGTGCCAGCAGTGCCCCAGGACAGGGGGAGGATGAAGCTTTCTTT.

V usage is TRBV5-5 and J usage is TRBJ1-1; 7 bases fit TRBD1. In germline, CDR1 is SGHKS, CDR2 YYEKEE (reference sequence). V dropped 0 bases and J dropped 0; count of bases not matched to a gene: 5. This CDR3 region has 16 residues. For the CDR3, the DNA is TGTGCCAGCAGCTTGGTCGCGGACAGGATGAACACTGAAGCTTTCTTT. Its protein is CASSLVADRMNTEAFF.

The gene calls are TRBV19 and TRBJ2-3; TRBD2 aligns across 7 bases. This CDR3 contains 15 residues. Germline lookup yields CDR1 LNHDA and CDR2 SQIVND (reference sequence). Unmatched junction bases numbered 10, after V lost 7 bases and J lost 3 bases. The CDR3 nucleotides read TGTGCCAGTACCGACGGACTAGGAATAACAGATACGCAGTATTTT. It is translated as CASTDGLGITDTQYF.

This clone came up once. The chain links TRBV15 to TRBJ1-5, with 8 bases matching TRBD1. Looked up from germline, CDR1 is LNHNV and CDR2 is YYDKDF (reference sequence). Trimming cost V 1 base and J 4 bases; bases outside gene matches: 0. The CDR3 consists of 14 residues. CDR3 loop: CATSRGTGNQPQHF. The CDR3 bases are TGTGCCACCAGCAGAGGGACAGGGAATCAGCCCCAGCATTTT.

The V and J genes are TRBV30 and TRBJ2-1; 9 bases line up with TRBD1. Germline values: CDR1 GTSNPN, CDR2 SVGIG (reference sequence). The CDR3 runs 14 residues. The V and J ends lost 5 bases and 8 bases, in that order; junction bases with no gene match: 10. CDR3 region: CAWATGTGYYEQFF. CDR3 DNA sequence: TGTGCCTGGGCGACCGGGACAGGGTATTATGAGCAGTTCTTC.

V usage is TRBV9 and J usage is TRBJ1-3; 8 bases line up with TRBD1. This CDR3 is built from 14 residues. With V trimmed by 4 bases and J by 4 bases, 4 bases remained unmatched. Per germline, CDR1 SGDLS and CDR2 YYNGEE. DNA for the CDR3: TGTGCCAGCAGCCCCAGGGGGCTAGGAAACACCATATATTTT. Its protein product is CASSPRGLGNTIYF.

The chain recombines TRBV5-6 with TRBJ1-5; D remains unclear. CDR1 SGHDT and CDR2 YYEEEE come from the germline V gene. V was pared by 0 bases and J by 0 bases, with 10 bases between. This CDR3 spans 16 amino acids. CDR3 residues: CASSLAGLNSNQPQHF. The CDR3 nucleotides read TGTGCCAGCAGCTTGGCTGGGCTCAATAGCAATCAGCCCCAGCATTTT.

The CDR3 sequence is CASSKSGNSPLHF. CDR3 nucleotides: TGTGCCAGCAGCAAATCAGGGAACTCACCCCTCCACTTT. This chain links TRBV7-3 with TRBJ1-6; tentative D call: TRBD1 (5 bases). The ends were cut back, 5 bases at V and 10 bases at J, with 12 bases in the middle. The CDR3 extends over 13 amino acids. Germline V gene data show CDR1 as SGHTA and CDR2 as FQGTGA. The full variable domain, rest sourced from reference TRBV7-3 and TRBJ1-6, is GAGVSQTPSNKVTEKGKYVELRCDPISGHTALYWYRQSLGQGPEFLIYFQGTGAADDSGLPNDRFFAVRPEGSVSTLKIQRTERGDSAVYLCASSKSGNSPLHFGNGTRLTVT.

The chain employs TRBV7-9 and TRBJ2-7, with D possibly matching TRBD2 (5 bases). Germline CDR1 and CDR2: SEHNR and FQNEAQ (reference sequence). V was cut by 2 bases and J by 7 bases, with 6 bases left in between. The length of the CDR3 is 11 residues. DNA of the CDR3: TGTGCCAGCAGCTTAACGGGGGAGCAGTACTTC. Protein product: CASSLTGEQYF.

The chain couples TRBV30 to TRBJ2-7; D possibly corresponds to TRBD2 (5 bases). The CDR3 contains 14 residues. Trimming pared 5 bases from V and 0 bases from J, leaving 14 bases between. CDR1 and CDR2 from the germline V gene are GTSNPN and SVGIG (reference sequence). DNA of the CDR3: TGTGCCTGGGGGAGAGTAATTAGCTCCTACGAGCAGTACGTC. This codes for CAWGRVISSYEQYV.

The V gene is TRBV5-1, the J gene TRBJ2-7; 11 nucleotides align to TRBD1. The length of the CDR3 is 16 residues. The germline gives CDR1 SGHRS, CDR2 YFSETQ. The ends lost 3 bases at V and 2 bases at J; junction bases unmatched: 7. The CDR3 protein is CASSSIPGQGAYEQYF. The DNA of the CDR3 is TGCGCCAGCAGCTCCATCCCGGGACAGGGGGCCTACGAGCAGTACTTC.

This chain joins TRBV10-3 and TRBJ2-2; D is possibly TRBD1 (7 bases). The CDR3 has 17 residues. Trimming stripped 3 bases from V and 3 bases from J, with 17 bases between. Germline V gene lookup returns CDR1 ENHRY and CDR2 SYGVKD. CDR3: CAISDDVEGAYTGELFF. The CDR3 DNA is TGTGCCATCAGTGATGACGTGGAGGGGGCATACACCGGGGAGCTGTTTTTT.

The V and J genes are TRBV21-1 and TRBJ2-7; no check of the table's D call, TRBD1, against the DNA was made. TRBV21-1 is flagged as a pseudogene. This CDR3 region has 16 residues. The CDR3 nucleotides are TGTGCCAGCAGCAAAGGGCAGGGACAGGGGGTAGACGAGCAGTACGTC. It specifies CASSKGQGQGVDEQYV.

V gene TRBV2 combines with J gene TRBJ1-4; a possible D gene is TRBD1 (5 bases). Trimming removed 5 bases from V and 1 base from J, with 8 bases in between. Germline V lookup: CDR1 SNHLY, CDR2 FYNNEI. The CDR3 spans 14 residues. The CDR3 DNA sequence: TGTGCCAGCAGTAGACAGATAACTAATGAAAAACTGTTTTTT. Its translation is CASSRQITNEKLFF.

This clone was found a few times. The V and J genes are TRBV28 and TRBJ1-4; perhaps TRBD1 as D (5 bases). Trimming removed 2 bases at V and 6 bases at J, with 16 bases between. This CDR3 region has 16 residues. Germline V CDR1 and CDR2: MDHEN, SYDVKM. The CDR3 region is CASSLPPQGRDEKLFF. The CDR3 DNA reads TGTGCCAGCAGTTTACCGCCCCAGGGAAGGGATGAAAAACTGTTTTTT.

The genes are TRBV5-4 and TRBJ2-3, with 11 nucleotides matching TRBD2. With V trimmed by 4 bases and J by 6 bases, 10 bases remained unmatched. This CDR3 is 16 amino acids long. The germline gives CDR1 SGHNT, CDR2 YYREEE (reference sequence). CDR3: CASSHRLAGSTDTQYF. The CDR3 DNA sequence: TGTGCCAGCAGCCATAGACTAGCGGGGTCGACCGATACGCAGTATTTT.

The J gene is TRBJ1-6, the V gene TRBV14; possible D gene TRBD1, 5 bases. V lost 1 base, J lost 11 bases, and 9 bases lay in between. Germline CDR1 reads SGHDN; CDR2 reads FVKESK. The length of the CDR3 is 13 residues. The CDR3 DNA reads TGTGCCAGCAGCCAAGGACAGATGACACCCCTCCACTTT. Its protein is CASSQGQMTPLHF.

V usage is TRBV11-3 and J usage is TRBJ2-1; TRBD2 might be the D (6 bases). The CDR3 runs 14 residues. Germline CDR1 and CDR2: SGHNT and YENEEA. Trimming pared 3 bases from V and 8 bases from J, leaving 14 bases between. The CDR3 region has the DNA TGTGCCAGCAGCTTCGGGACTGATAACGATGAGCAGTTCTTC. This translates into CASSFGTDNDEQFF.

V is TRBV5-1 and J is TRBJ1-1; D unclear. CDR1 is SGHRS and CDR2 is YFSETQ in the germline V gene. CDR3 length equals 16 residues. V lost 0 bases and J 1 base, leaving 13 bases between the germline ends. CDR3: CASSLVYAGPNTEAFF. CDR3 nucleotides: TGCGCCAGCAGCTTGGTTTATGCAGGCCCGAACACTGAAGCTTTCTTT.

The CDR3 protein is CASSWETGGIGYGYTF. CDR3 in DNA: TGTGCCAGCAGCTGGGAAACAGGGGGAATTGGCTATGGCTACACCTTC. The chain employs TRBV7-9 and TRBJ1-2; 8 bases match TRBD1. The V gene end was trimmed by 4 bases and the J gene end by 4 bases; junction bases not matched to a gene: 11. This CDR3 comprises 16 residues. Germline-derived CDR1 and CDR2 are SEHNR and FQNEAQ (reference sequence).